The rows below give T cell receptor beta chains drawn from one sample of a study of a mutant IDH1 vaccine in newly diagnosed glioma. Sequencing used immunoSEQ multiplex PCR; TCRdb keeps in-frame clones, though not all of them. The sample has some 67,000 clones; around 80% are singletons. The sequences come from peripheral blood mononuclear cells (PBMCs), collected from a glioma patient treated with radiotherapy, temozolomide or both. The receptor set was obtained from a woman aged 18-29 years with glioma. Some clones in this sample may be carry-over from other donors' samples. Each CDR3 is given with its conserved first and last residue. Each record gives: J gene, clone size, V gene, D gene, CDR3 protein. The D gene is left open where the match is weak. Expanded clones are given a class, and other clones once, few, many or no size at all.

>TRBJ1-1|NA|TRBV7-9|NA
CASSPWGGTEAFF
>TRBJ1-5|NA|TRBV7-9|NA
CASSLAGPNQPQHF
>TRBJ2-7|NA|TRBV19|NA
CASSPTLASNFYEQYF
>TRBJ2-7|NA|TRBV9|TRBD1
CASSERTGTSYEQYF
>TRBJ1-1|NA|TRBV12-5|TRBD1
CASGPRPGGLNTEAFF
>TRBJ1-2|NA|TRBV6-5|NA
CASSPPQEGGGYTF
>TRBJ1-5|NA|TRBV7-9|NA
CASSLVGGSNQPQHF
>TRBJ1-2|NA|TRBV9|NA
CASTPMDRGRYGYTF
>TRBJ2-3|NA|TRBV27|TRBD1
CASSLRQGITDTQYF
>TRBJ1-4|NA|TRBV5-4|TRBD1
CASSRTGGDEKLFF
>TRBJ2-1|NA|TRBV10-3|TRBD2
CAIRKEASGYNEQFF
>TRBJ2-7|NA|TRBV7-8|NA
CASSLGGRRVQYF
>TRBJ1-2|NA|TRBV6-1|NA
CASALGGGGYTF
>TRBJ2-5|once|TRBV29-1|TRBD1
CSGGLQGAETQYF
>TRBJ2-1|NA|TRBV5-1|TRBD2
CASSMATGLAGGREQFF
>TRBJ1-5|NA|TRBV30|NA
CAWSVRVNQRLNQPQHF
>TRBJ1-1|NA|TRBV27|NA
CASSRSVNTEAFF
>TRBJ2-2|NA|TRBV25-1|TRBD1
CASRTTGMTGELFF
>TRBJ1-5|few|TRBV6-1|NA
CASSVEGFSNQPQHF
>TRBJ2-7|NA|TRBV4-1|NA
CASSQGGQYYEQYF
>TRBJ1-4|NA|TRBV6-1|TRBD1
CASTLRDSANEKLFF
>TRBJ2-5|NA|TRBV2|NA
CASSVRGETQYF
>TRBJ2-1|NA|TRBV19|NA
CASSTGQGNEQFF
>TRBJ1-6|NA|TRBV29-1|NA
CSPVGHSSHSPLHF
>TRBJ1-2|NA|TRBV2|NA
CASRATPDIDSFSNYGYTF
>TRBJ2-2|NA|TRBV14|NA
CASSLDGGELFF
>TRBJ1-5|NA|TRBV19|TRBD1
CASFQGGYQPQHF
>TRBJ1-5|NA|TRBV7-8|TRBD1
CASTYRGPNQPQHF
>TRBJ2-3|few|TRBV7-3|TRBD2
CASSLNGAGGLDTQYF
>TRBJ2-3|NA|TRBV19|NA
CASSPGLSTDTQYF
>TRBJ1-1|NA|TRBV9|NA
CASSISAVNTEAFF
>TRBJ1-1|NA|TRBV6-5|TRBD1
CASSPGQGWTEAFF
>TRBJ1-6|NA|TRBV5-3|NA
CARSLFASHRSYNSPLHF
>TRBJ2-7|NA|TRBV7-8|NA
CASSFRTSGEQYF
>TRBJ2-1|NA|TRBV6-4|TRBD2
CASSLLAEGEQFF
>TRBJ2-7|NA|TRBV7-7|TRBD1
CASSTGQGLAYEQYF
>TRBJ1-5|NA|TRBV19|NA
CASSIQGVGTVTPQHF
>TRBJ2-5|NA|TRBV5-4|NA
CASSLSGTPQETQYF
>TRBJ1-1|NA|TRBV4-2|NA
CASSQVDGENTEAFF
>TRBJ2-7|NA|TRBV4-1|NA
CASSRGDRFYEQYF
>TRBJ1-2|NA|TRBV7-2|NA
CASSPPGTGIIYTF
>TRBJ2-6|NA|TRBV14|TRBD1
CASSQSGQGVSGANVLTF
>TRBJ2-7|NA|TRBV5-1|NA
CASSLFSSYEQYF
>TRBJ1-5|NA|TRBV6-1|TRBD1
CASSEEGTGGQPQHF
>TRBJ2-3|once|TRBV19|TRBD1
CASSPGQGRQDTQYF
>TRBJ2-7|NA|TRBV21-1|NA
CASSKAGTGPHEQYF